This T cell receptor beta chain was sequenced in a study of regulatory T cells in long-lasting Graves disease. Ten or more counts support this clonotype. The antigen is unknown. The V segment lost 5 bases and the J segment 2 bases; nucleotides outside the gene matches: 4. CDR3 length equals 15 residues. With iRepertoire HTBI primers and Arm-PCR of CDR3 regions, TCR beta libraries were built. TCRdb reprocessed the multiplex PCR reads via MiXCR and lists one record per CDR3 protein. The sample records about half a million distinct CDR3 sequences, about 20% being singletons. Time point here: persistent/refractory GD, antithyroid drugs over 5 years with positive TRAb. Extracted PBMC RNA gave rise to the TCR library. The patients were enrolled through endocrinology in Xi'an, China. Whole-study findings and limits: Persistent patients shared 2,741 public clonotypes among themselves. Newly diagnosed patients shared fewer, at around 970.

This TCR was sampled from a female donor with Graves disease. This chain uses TRBV12-3 or TRBV12-4 with TRBJ2-5; 11 nucleotides align to TRBD1. Here the sequenced sample was peripheral blood mononuclear cells (PBMCs), taken when the disease was refractory, from a patient treated with antithyroid drugs. DNA of the CDR3: TGTGCCAGCAGTCCAGGACAGGGGGCTCAAGAGACCCAGTACTTC. Its translation: CASSPGQGAQETQYF.